What follows are 12 T cell receptor beta chains derived from one specimen sequenced in a study of T cell responses to AZD1222 COVID-19 vaccine. Only in-frame clones appear in the TCRdb table, and some are missing; sequencing was by immunoSEQ multiplex PCR. The data show approximately 120,000 clones, approximately 90% seen once. The sample consisted of peripheral blood, taken on day 0 of AZD1222 vaccination. All receptors derive from an adult in good health.

This rearrangement joins TRBV4-2 to TRBJ1-1; D is ambiguous. CDR1 and CDR2 (germline): LGHNA, YNFKEQ. V was shortened by 4 bases and J by 0 bases, with 6 bases between the two germline ends. This CDR3 has 13 amino acids. Here the CDR3 reads CASSRRMNTEAFF. In DNA, the CDR3 is TGTGCCAGCAGCCGACGGATGAACACTGAAGCTTTCTTT.

This chain connects TRBV4-3 to TRBJ2-3, with D perhaps TRBD2 (6 bases). V was shortened by 6 bases and J by 2 bases, with 12 bases between the two germline ends. CDR1 is LGHNA, CDR2 YSLEER, per germline. The CDR3 spans 14 residues. CDR3 loop: CASSAGRFTDTQYF. The CDR3 nucleotides are TGCGCCAGCAGTGCCGGGAGATTCACAGATACGCAGTATTTT.

J is TRBJ2-3 and V is TRBV7-9; 9 nucleotides match TRBD2. The trim removed 2 bases at V and 2 bases at J, leaving 5 bases unmatched. Germline V gene lookup returns CDR1 SEHNR and CDR2 FQNEAQ (reference sequence). This CDR3 region has 16 residues. CDR3 DNA: TGTGCCAGCAGCTTAACCCTAGCGGGGTCCACAGATACGCAGTATTTT. Residues: CASSLTLAGSTDTQYF.

Of note for this clone: The sample contains more than one DNA sequence encoding this CDR3. V usage is TRBV3-1 (or the pseudogene TRBV3-2) and J usage is TRBJ1-1; no firm D call. Germline V CDR1 and CDR2: LGHDT, YNNKEL (reference sequence). CDR3 length: 12 residues. Trimming pared 4 bases from V and 4 bases from J, leaving 7 bases between. This CDR3 reads CASSPFGTEAFF. The CDR3 DNA reads as TGTGCCAGCAGCCCGTTCGGCACTGAAGCTTTCTTT.

This clone was picked up a small number of times. The chain carries TRBV6-5 and TRBJ2-7; no reliable D call. The V end lost 8 bases, the J end lost 3 bases, and 8 bases lay between the germline ends. The V gene's germline CDR1 is MNHEY and CDR2 SVGAGI. The length of the CDR3 is 11 residues. The CDR3 loop reads CASGNLYEQYF. The CDR3 nucleotides read TGTGCCAGCGGGAATCTCTACGAGCAGTACTTC.

The chain recombines TRBV6-5 with TRBJ1-1; 7 bases fit TRBD1. CDR3 length: 13 amino acids. Germline values: CDR1 MNHEY, CDR2 SVGAGI. J lost 10 bases, V lost 6 bases, and 11 bases had no gene match. CDR3 amino acids: CASRRDSPPSAFF. The CDR3 DNA reads as TGTGCCAGCAGAAGGGACAGCCCCCCGTCAGCTTTCTTT.

V usage is TRBV25-1 and J usage is TRBJ1-2; the match to TRBD1 covers 7 bases. The V gene's germline CDR1 is MGHDK and CDR2 SYGVNS. Trimming cost V 3 bases and J 0 bases; bases outside gene matches: 7. This CDR3 region has 16 residues. The CDR3 is CASSDSGGDPNYGYTF. CDR3 bases: TGTGCCAGCAGTGACTCAGGGGGGGACCCTAACTATGGCTACACCTTC.

V usage is TRBV11-2 and J usage is TRBJ2-3; 8 bases fit TRBD2. CDR1 is SGHAT, CDR2 FQNNGV, per germline. The CDR3 has 15 amino acids. Trimming took 1 base from V and 11 from J; bases not matched to a gene: 11. The CDR3 here is CASSLVRTSLIMQYF. The DNA for the CDR3 is TGTGCCAGCAGCTTAGTGAGGACTAGCCTTATTATGCAGTATTTT. Full variable domain (remainder filled in from reference TRBV11-2 and TRBJ2-3): EAGVAQSPRYKIIEKRQSVAFWCNPISGHATLYWYQQILGQGPKLLIQFQNNGVVDDSQLPKDRFSAERLKGVDSTLKIQPAKLEDSAVYLCASSLVRTSLIMQYFGPGTRLTVL.

Concerning this clone itself: The identical CDR3 is also encoded by other nucleotide sequences in the sample. The chain couples TRBV27 to TRBJ1-1; D gene unclear. This CDR3 region has 13 residues. V lost 2 bases to trimming and J lost 2 bases, with 6 bases between them. Germline V gene lookup returns CDR1 MNHEY and CDR2 SMNVEV (reference sequence). The DNA of the CDR3 is TGTGCCAGCAGTTTAATAGGAAACACTGAAGCTTTCTTT. Protein: CASSLIGNTEAFF.

The chain is built from TRBV14 and TRBJ2-7, with 9 bases lining up with TRBD2. Germline values: CDR1 SGHDN, CDR2 FVKESK. This CDR3 is 15 amino acids long. J lost 1 base, V lost 2 bases, and 3 bases had no gene match. As DNA, the CDR3 is TGTGCCAGCAGCCAACAACTAGCGGGTTCCTACGAGCAGTACTTC. As protein: CASSQQLAGSYEQYF.

V usage is TRBV27 and J usage is TRBJ1-6; D possibly corresponds to TRBD1 (6 bases). Germline CDR1 reads MNHEY; CDR2 reads SMNVEV (reference sequence). V dropped 4 bases and J dropped 11 bases, with 18 bases sitting between them. The CDR3 consists of 15 residues. CDR3 bases: TGTGCCAGCAGTTCCACGACCCCGGGGGACACACCCCTCCACTTT. It translates to CASSSTTPGDTPLHF.

The rearrangement uses TRBV14 and TRBJ2-6, with 8 positions matching TRBD2. The ends lost 4 bases at V and 4 bases at J; junction bases unmatched: 3. The CDR3 covers 15 residues. Germline lookup yields CDR1 SGHDN and CDR2 FVKESK. The CDR3 DNA is TGTGCCAGCAGCCCGGGGGGGGACGGGGCCAACGTCCTGACTTTC. Amino acid sequence: CASSPGGDGANVLTF.